The next 18 T cell receptor beta chains were all read from a single sample in a study of TIL therapy for anti-PD-1-resistant metastatic lung cancer. Time point: pre-treatment sample, taken before nivolumab and TIL therapy. The tumor samples were excised metastases, mostly pleural nodules or supraclavicular lymph nodes. This was the immunoSEQ v3 assay. Data came from immunoSEQ multiplex PCR; TCRdb stores just in-frame clones and leaves some out. The table lists roughly 92,000 clones, around 71% of them singletons, with around 9.9% in the top ten. The sequenced sample was tumor tissue, obtained at baseline. The receptors shown here come from a person aged 25-85 years with non-small cell lung cancer.

This chain links TRBV18 with TRBJ2-7; 8 bases map to TRBD1. There are 17 residues in the CDR3. J was trimmed by 5 bases and V by 0 bases; bases with no gene match: 12. CDR1 KGHSH and CDR2 LQKENI come from the germline V gene. The chain's CDR3 is CASSPPTTTGGGNEQYF. The CDR3 region has the DNA TGTGCCAGCTCACCACCCACTACCACAGGGGGTGGGAACGAGCAGTACTTC.

This clone occurred once. The chain links TRBV30 to TRBJ2-2; D is unclear. CDR3 length equals 15 residues. Trimming left V 0 bases short and J 2 bases short, with 10 bases between. In germline, CDR1 is GTSNPN, CDR2 SVGIG (reference sequence). Written as DNA, the CDR3 is TGTGCCTGGAGTGTACCCGGATCAAACACCGGGGAGCTGTTTTTT. It specifies CAWSVPGSNTGELFF. Based on the CDR3 plus reference TRBV30 and TRBJ2-2, the full variable domain is SQTIHQWPATLVQPVGSPLSLECTVEGTSNPNLYWYRQAAGRGLQLLFYSVGIGQISSEVPQNLSASRPQDRQFILSSKKLLLSDSGFYLCAWSVPGSNTGELFFGEGSRLTVL.

The V and J genes are TRBV27 and TRBJ2-7; 9 positions match TRBD1. Looked up from germline, CDR1 is MNHEY and CDR2 is SMNVEV (reference sequence). With V trimmed by 7 bases and J by 5 bases, 15 bases remained unmatched. The CDR3 is made up of 16 amino acids. The CDR3 DNA follows: TGTGCCAGCACATCCGGGACAGGGAGAAGCTATCACGAGCAGTACTTC. Translating gives CASTSGTGRSYHEQYF.

The chain couples TRBV7-9 to TRBJ1-2; a possible D gene is TRBD1 (5 bases). The CDR3 spans 13 residues. Trimming shortened V by 4 bases and J by 3 bases, and 9 bases separated the two germline ends. Looked up from germline, CDR1 is SEHNR and CDR2 is FQNEAQ (reference sequence). In nucleotides, the CDR3 is TGTGCCAGCAGCTCGGGGGTGCACTATGGCTACACCTTC. As protein: CASSSGVHYGYTF. Filled out from reference TRBV7-9 and TRBJ1-2, the complete variable domain reads DTGVSQNPRHKITKRGQNVTFRCDPISEHNRLYWYRQTLGQGPEFLTYFQNEAQLEKSRLLSDRFSAERPKGSFSTLEIQRTEQGDSAMYLCASSSGVHYGYTFGSGTRLTVV.

This clone was picked up one time. This chain joins TRBV15 and TRBJ2-5, with D perhaps matching TRBD1 (6 bases). The V end lost 1 base, the J end lost 4 bases, and 13 bases lay between the germline ends. The CDR3 has 15 amino acids. Per germline, CDR1 LNHNV and CDR2 YYDKDF (reference sequence). The CDR3, as DNA: TGTGCCACCAGCAGAGCCAGACAGGTCCGAGAGACCCAGTACTTC. This codes for CATSRARQVRETQYF.

This chain joins TRBV28 and TRBJ1-5, with TRBD1 identical over 7 bases. This CDR3 has 15 amino acids. The germline gives CDR1 MDHEN, CDR2 SYDVKM. Germline trimming cut 1 base from V and 10 bases from J; bases unmatched to any gene: 10. CDR3 coding DNA: TGTGCCAGCAGTTTATTAGGGACAGTGAAGATTCCCCAGCATTTT. Translated, it gives CASSLLGTVKIPQHF.

DNA of the CDR3: TGCGCCAGCAGCAGGTGGACTCCCGCCGATGAGCAGTTCTTC. This encodes CASSRWTPADEQFF. The V and J genes are TRBV4-3 and TRBJ2-1; D perhaps matches TRBD2 (5 bases). V was clipped by 5 bases and J by 8 bases, with 16 bases between them. The germline V gene has CDR1 LGHNA and CDR2 YSLEER. The CDR3 extends over 14 amino acids.

This clone was seen a few times. This chain joins TRBV2 and TRBJ1-1; D unresolved. Trimming removed 6 bases from V and 0 bases from J, with 11 bases in between. There are 14 residues in the CDR3. Per germline, CDR1 SNHLY and CDR2 FYNNEI. The chain's CDR3 is CASSLAGMNTEAFF. Here the CDR3 DNA reads TGTGCCAGCAGCCTAGCTGGGATGAACACTGAAGCTTTCTTT.

V and J are TRBV29-1 and TRBJ2-3; 7 bases agree with TRBD1. V lost 7 bases, J lost 4 bases, and 8 bases stayed unmatched. The germline V gene has CDR1 SQVTM and CDR2 ANQGSEA. CDR3 length equals 13 residues. CDR3 sequence: CSAETGISDTQYF. The DNA of the CDR3 is TGCAGCGCCGAGACAGGGATTTCAGATACGCAGTATTTT.

This clone was picked up many times. The chain has TRBV12-3 or TRBV12-4 and TRBJ1-3; D not certain. The CDR3 consists of 12 residues. The V gene lost 3 bases and the J gene lost 4 bases, with 4 bases spanning the gap. The CDR3 loop is CASSFRGNTIYF. The CDR3 region has the DNA TGTGCCAGCAGTTTCAGAGGAAACACCATATATTTT.

The chain is built from TRBV5-3 and TRBJ2-7; weak D call: TRBD2 (6 bases). TRBV5-3 is flagged as an ORF with uncertain function. Trimming left V 1 base short and J 7 bases short, with 18 bases between. CDR3 size: 15 residues. The DNA for the CDR3 is TGTGCCAGAAGCTTGTTGAGGGCCGGCGGGGAGGAGCAGTACTTC. Translated: CARSLLRAGGEEQYF.

This chain connects TRBV7-8 to TRBJ2-7, with D maybe TRBD1 (5 bases). The CDR3 runs to 15 residues. CDR1 is SGHVS, CDR2 FQNEAQ, per germline. V shed 5 bases and J shed 2 bases, with 16 bases lying between them. The CDR3 sequence: CASSPRQQSTYEQYF. The CDR3 DNA sequence: TGTGCCAGCAGCCCACGACAGCAGAGTACCTACGAGCAGTACTTC.

The V call is TRBV18, the J call TRBJ1-5; D call uncertain. The CDR3 consists of 15 residues. The ends were cut back, 5 bases at V and 1 base at J, with 12 bases in the middle. The germline V gene encodes CDR1 KGHSH and CDR2 LQKENI. The CDR3: CASSSSQGSNQPQHF. The CDR3 bases are TGTGCCAGCTCATCGTCGCAAGGGAGCAATCAGCCCCAGCATTTT.

This clone was seen only a few times. The chain employs TRBV10-1 and TRBJ1-6; 8 bases match TRBD1. This CDR3 is 23 amino acids long. With V trimmed by 7 bases and J by 0 bases, 26 bases remained unmatched. Looked up from germline, CDR1 is WNHNN and CDR2 is SYGVQD (reference sequence). CDR3 sequence reads: CASNKLKDRERCRISSYNSPLHF. CDR3 bases: TGCGCCAGCAATAAACTCAAGGACAGGGAACGTTGTAGGATTAGCTCCTATAATTCACCCCTCCACTTT.

The chain recombines TRBV29-1 with TRBJ2-2; D might be TRBD1 or TRBD2, each matching 6 bases. The CDR3 consists of 15 residues. The germline gives CDR1 SQVTM, CDR2 ANQGSEA. The CDR3 bases are TGCGGATCTTCCCGAGGGGGGTCTAACACCGGGGAGCTGTTTTTT. Amino acids: CGSSRGGSNTGELFF.

CDR3 sequence reads: CASKLGLLNTEAFF. The CDR3 region has the DNA TGTGCCAGCAAACTAGGGTTATTGAACACTGAAGCTTTCTTT. V gene TRBV6-5 combines with J gene TRBJ1-1, with D unresolved. The CDR3 has 14 amino acids. V lost 7 bases, J lost 0 bases, and 12 bases lay in between. In germline, CDR1 is MNHEY, CDR2 SVGAGI.

The table lists this clone with a few counts. The rearrangement joins TRBV4-3 to TRBJ2-3; 7 bases are shared with TRBD2. The CDR3 runs to 13 residues. Trimming cost V 6 bases and J 10 bases; bases outside gene matches: 10. Germline assignment: CDR1 LGHNA and CDR2 YSLEER. The CDR3 loop is CASSQTGRGAQYF. DNA of the CDR3: TGCGCCAGCAGTCAGACGGGTCGGGGGGCGCAGTATTTT.

This chain uses TRBV27 with TRBJ2-7; TRBD1 or TRBD2 may be the D gene (5 bases each). The germline CDR1 and CDR2 sequences are MNHEY and SMNVEV (reference sequence). The CDR3 covers 16 residues. Trimming cost V 3 bases and J 0 bases, with 15 bases left between them. CDR3: CASSLKGTASSYEQYF. The CDR3 DNA reads as TGTGCCAGCAGTTTGAAAGGGACGGCAAGCTCCTACGAGCAGTACTTC.